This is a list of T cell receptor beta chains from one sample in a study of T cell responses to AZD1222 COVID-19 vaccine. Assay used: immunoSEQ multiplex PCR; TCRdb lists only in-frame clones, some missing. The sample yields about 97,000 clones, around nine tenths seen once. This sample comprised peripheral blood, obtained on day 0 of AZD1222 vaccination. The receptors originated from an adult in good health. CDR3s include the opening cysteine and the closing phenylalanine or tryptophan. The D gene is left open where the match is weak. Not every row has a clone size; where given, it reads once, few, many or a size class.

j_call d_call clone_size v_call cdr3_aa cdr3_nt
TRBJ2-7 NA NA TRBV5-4 CASSPGLGLHYEQYF TGTGCCAGCAGCCCCGGGCTGGGACTGCACTACGAGCAGTACTTC
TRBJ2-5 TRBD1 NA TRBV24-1 CATSDSQGAGETQYF TGTGCCACCAGTGATTCGCAGGGGGCGGGGGAGACCCAGTACTTC
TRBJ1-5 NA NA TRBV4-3 CASSQDFNGGVAQHF TGCGCCAGCAGCCAAGATTTTAACGGCGGAGTAGCCCAGCATTTT
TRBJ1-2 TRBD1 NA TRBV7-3 CASSVTPGQGNGYTF TGTGCCAGCAGCGTGACCCCGGGACAGGGCAATGGCTACACCTTC
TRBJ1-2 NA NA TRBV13 CASSDGTGTNGYTF TGTGCCAGCAGCGACGGAACAGGGACGAATGGCTACACCTTC
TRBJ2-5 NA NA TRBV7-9 CASSLAGVETQYF TGTGCCAGCAGCTTAGCGGGAGTGGAGACCCAGTACTTC
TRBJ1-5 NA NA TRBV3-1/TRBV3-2 CASSQGFSSNQPQHF TGTGCCAGCAGCCAAGGTTTCAGTAGCAATCAGCCCCAGCATTTT
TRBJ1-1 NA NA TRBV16 CASSHGGYGNTEAFF TGTGCCAGCAGCCATGGAGGGTATGGGAACACTGAAGCTTTCTTT
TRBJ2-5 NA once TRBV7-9 CASGTDQETQYF TGTGCCAGCGGTACAGACCAAGAGACCCAGTACTTC
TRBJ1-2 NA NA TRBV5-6 CASSLAGRYYGYTF TGTGCCAGCAGCTTGGCAGGGAGGTACTATGGCTACACCTTC
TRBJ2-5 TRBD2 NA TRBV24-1 CATSPPVTSGFETQYF TGTGCCACCAGCCCCCCCGTTACTAGCGGGTTTGAGACCCAGTACTTC
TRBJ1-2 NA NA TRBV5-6 CASSPGQLQYGYTF TGTGCCAGCAGCCCTGGACAGCTCCAATATGGCTACACCTTC
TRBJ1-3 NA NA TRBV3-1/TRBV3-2 CASSLFRGGINLLASGNTIYF TGTGCCAGCAGCCTCTTCCGTGGTGGGATCAATTTATTGGCCTCTGGAAACACCATATATTTT
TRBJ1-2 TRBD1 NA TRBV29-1 CSVVVDRGNSGCTF TGCAGCGTTGTGGTGGACAGGGGGAACTCAGGGTGCACCTTC